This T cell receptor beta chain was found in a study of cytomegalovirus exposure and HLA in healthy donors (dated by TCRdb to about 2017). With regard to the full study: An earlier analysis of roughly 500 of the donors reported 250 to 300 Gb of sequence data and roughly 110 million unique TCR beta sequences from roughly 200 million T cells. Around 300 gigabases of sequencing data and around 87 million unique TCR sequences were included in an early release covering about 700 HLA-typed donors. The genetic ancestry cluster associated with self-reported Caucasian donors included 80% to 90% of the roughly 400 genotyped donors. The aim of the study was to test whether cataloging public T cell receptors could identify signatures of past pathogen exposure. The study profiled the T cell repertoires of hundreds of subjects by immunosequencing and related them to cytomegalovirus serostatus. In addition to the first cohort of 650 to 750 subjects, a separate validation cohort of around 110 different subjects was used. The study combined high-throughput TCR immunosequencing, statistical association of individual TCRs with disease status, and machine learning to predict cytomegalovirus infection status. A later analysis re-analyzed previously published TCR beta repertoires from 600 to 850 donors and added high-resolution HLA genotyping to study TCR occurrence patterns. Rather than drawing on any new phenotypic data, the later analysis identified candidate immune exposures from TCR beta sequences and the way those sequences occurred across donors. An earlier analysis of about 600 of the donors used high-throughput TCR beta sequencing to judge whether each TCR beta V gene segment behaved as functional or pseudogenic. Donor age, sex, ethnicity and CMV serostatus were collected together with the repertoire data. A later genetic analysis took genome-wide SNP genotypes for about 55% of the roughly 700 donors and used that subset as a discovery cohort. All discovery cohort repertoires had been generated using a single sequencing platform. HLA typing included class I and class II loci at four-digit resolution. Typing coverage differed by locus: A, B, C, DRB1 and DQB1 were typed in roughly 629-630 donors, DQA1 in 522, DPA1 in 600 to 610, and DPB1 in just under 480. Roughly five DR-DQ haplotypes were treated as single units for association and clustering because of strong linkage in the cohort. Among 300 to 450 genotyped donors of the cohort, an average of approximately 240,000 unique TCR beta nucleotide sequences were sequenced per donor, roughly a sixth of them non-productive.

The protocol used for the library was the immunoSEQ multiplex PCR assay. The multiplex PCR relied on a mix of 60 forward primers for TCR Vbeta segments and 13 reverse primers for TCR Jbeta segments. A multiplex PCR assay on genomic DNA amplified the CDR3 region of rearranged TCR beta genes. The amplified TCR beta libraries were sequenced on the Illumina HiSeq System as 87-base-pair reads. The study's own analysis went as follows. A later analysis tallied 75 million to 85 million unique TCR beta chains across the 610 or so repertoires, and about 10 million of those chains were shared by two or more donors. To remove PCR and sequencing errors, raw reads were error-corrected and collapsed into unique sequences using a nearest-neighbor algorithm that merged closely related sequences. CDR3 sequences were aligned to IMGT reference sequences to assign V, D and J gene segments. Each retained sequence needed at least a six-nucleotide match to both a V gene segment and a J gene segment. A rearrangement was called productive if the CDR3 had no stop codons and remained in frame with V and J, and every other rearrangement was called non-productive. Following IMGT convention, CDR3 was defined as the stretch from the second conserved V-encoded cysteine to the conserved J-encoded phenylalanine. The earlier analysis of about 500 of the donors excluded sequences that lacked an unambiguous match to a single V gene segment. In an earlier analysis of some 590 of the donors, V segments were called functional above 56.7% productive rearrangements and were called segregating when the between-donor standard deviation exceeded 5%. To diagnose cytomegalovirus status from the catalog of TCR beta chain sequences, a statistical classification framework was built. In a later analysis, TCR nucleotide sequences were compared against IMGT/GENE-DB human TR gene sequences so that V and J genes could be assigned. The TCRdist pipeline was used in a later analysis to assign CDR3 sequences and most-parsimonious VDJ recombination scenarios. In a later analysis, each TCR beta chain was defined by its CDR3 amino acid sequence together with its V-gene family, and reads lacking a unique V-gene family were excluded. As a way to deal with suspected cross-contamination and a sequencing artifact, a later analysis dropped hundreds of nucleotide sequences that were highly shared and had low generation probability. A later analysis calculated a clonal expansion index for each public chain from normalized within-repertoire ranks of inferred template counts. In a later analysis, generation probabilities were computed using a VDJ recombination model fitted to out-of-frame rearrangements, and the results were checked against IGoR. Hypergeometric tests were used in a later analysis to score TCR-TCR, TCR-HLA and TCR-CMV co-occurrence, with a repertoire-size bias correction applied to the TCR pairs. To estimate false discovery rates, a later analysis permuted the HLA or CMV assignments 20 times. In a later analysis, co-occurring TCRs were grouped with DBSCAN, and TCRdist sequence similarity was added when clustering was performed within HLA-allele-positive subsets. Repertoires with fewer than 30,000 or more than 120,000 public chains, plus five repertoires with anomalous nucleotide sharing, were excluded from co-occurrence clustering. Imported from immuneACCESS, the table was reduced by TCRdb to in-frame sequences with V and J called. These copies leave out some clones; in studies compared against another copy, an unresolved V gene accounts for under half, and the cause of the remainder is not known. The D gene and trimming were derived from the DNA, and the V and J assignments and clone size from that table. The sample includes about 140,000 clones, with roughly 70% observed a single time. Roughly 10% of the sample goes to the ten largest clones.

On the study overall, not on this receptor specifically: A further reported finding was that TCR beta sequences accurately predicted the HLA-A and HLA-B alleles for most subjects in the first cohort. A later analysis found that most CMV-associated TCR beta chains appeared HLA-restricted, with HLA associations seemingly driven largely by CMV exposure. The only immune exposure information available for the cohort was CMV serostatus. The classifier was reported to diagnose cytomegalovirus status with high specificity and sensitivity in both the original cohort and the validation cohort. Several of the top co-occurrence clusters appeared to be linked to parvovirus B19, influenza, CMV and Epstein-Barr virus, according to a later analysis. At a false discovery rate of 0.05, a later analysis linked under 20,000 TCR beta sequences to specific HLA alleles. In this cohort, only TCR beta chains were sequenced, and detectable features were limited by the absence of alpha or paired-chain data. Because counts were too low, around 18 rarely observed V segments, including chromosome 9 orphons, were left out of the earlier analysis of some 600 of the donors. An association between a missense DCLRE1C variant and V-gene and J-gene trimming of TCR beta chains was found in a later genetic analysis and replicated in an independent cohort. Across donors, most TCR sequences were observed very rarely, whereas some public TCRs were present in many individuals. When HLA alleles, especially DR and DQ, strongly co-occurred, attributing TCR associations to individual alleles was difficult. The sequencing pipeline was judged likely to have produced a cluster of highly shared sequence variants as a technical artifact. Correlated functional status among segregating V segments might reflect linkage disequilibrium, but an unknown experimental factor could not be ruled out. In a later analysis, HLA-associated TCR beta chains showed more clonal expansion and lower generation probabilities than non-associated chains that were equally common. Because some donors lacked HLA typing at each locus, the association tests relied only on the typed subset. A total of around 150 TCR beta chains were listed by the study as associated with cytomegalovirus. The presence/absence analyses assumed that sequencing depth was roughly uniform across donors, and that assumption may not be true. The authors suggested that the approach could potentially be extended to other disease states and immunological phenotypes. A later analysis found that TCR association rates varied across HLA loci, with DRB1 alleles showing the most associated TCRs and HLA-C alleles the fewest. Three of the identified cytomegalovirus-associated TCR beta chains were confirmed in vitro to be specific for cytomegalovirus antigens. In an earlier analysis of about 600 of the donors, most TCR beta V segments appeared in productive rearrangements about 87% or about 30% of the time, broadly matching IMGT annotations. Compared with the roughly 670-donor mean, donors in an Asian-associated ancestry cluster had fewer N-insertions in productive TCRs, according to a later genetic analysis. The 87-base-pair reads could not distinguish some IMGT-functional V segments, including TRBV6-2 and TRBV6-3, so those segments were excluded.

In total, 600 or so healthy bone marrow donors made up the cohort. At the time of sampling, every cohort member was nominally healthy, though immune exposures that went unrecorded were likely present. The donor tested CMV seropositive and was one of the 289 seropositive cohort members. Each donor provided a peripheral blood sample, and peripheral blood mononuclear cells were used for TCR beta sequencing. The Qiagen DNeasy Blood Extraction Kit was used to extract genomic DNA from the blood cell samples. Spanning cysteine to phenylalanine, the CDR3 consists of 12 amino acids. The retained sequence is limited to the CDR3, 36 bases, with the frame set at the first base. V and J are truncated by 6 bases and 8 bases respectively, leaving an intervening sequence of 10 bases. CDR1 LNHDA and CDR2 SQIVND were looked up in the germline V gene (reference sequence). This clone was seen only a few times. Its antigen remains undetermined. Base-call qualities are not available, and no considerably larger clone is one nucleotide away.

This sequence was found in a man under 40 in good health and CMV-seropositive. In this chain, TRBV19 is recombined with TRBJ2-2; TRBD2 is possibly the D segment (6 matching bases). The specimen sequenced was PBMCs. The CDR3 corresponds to CASRGGRGELFF. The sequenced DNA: TGTGCCAGTAGGGGGGGTCGGGGGGAGCTGTTTTTT.